Shown below are 31 T cell receptor beta chains from a single sample sequenced in a study of blood T cells in healthy people across ages. A second about 7 to 11 cycle PCR used barcoded and J-beta primers. TCRdb ran MiXCR on the 5' RACE reads and lists one entry per CDR3 protein. This table has roughly 900,000 distinct CDR3 sequences, around 28% appearing once. The material sequenced was blood. Receptors were obtained from a woman of 80 years or more in good health.

The J gene is TRBJ2-2, the V gene TRBV15; 15 bases match TRBD2. The junction had 3 bases not matched to a gene; V was cut back by 5 bases and J by 5 bases. This CDR3 is built from 16 residues. The V gene's germline CDR1 is LNHNV and CDR2 YYDKDF (reference sequence). The CDR3 DNA sequence: TGTGCCACCAGCGGACTAGCGGGGGGGCCAACCGGGGAGCTGTTTTTT. Its translation: CATSGLAGGPTGELFF.

This chain connects TRBV15 to TRBJ2-7; TRBD2 agrees at 11 bases. J was trimmed by 3 bases and V by 1 base; bases with no gene match: 5. The CDR3 extends over 16 amino acids. From germline, CDR1 is LNHNV and CDR2 YYDKDF (reference sequence). The CDR3 region has the DNA TGTGCCACCAGCAGAGGTTTGACTAGCGGGAACTACGAGCAGTACTTC. Encoded protein: CATSRGLTSGNYEQYF.

With regard to this clonotype: It may be a read error: a sequence one base away is much more abundant. The chain uses TRBV5-5 and TRBJ2-1; 8 nucleotides agree with TRBD2. The J call may be wrong; the DNA end is better matched by TRBJ2-7. Germline CDR1 SGHKS, CDR2 YYEKEE (reference sequence). The CDR3 contains 14 residues. CDR3 DNA sequence: TGTGCCAGCAGCTCACCGGGACTAGGCAATGAGCAGTACTTC. It codes for CASSSPGLGNEQYF.

This clonotype appeared many times. The genes are TRBV7-2 and TRBJ1-2, with TRBD1 identical over 11 bases. V lost 4 bases and J lost 8; bases outside the gene matches: 6. The length of the CDR3 is 14 residues. Looked up from germline, CDR1 is SGHTA and CDR2 is FQGNSA. The CDR3 nucleotides read TGTGCCAGCAGCTGGTCCGGGACAGGGGGGGGCTACACCTTC. Its translation: CASSWSGTGGGYTF.

The V call is TRBV5-1, the J call TRBJ2-1, with 10 bases that match TRBD1. In germline, CDR1 is SGHRS, CDR2 YFSETQ. The CDR3 has 15 residues. J was trimmed by 7 bases and V by 1 base; bases with no gene match: 5. The CDR3 is CASSLFPGQGNEQFF. In DNA, the CDR3 is TGCGCCAGCAGCTTGTTCCCGGGACAGGGGAATGAGCAGTTCTTC.

There are a few counts of this clonotype. A much larger clone lies one base from this, so it may be a read error. The V call is TRBV5-1, the J call TRBJ2-6; a weak D match, TRBD1 (6 bases). CDR3 length: 18 residues. Germline V gene sequence: CDR1 SGHRS, CDR2 YFSETQ. The CDR3 DNA sequence: TGCGCCAGCAGCTTGTCCGACCAGGGGATAGCTGGGGCCAACATCCTGACTTTC. Its translation: CASSLSDQGIAGANILTF.

This clonotype was recorded at least ten times. This rearrangement joins TRBV6-6 to TRBJ2-5, with 8 bases identical to TRBD2. Germline CDR1 and CDR2: MNHNY and SVGAGI (reference sequence). The V segment lost 1 base and the J segment 5 bases; nucleotides outside the gene matches: 9. The CDR3 covers 16 residues. The CDR3 DNA reads as TGTGCCAGCAGTTACTGGGGCAGCGGGGGCACTGAGACCCAGTACTTC. This sequence encodes CASSYWGSGGTETQYF.

The rearrangement joins TRBV6-2 or TRBV6-3 to TRBJ2-3, with 7 bases matching TRBD2. Germline V CDR1 and CDR2: MNHEY, SVGEGT. The CDR3 contains 15 residues. V lost 6 bases, J lost 5 bases, and 11 bases stayed unmatched. The CDR3 sequence: CASRTSGTHGDTQYF. CDR3 coding DNA: TGTGCCAGCAGGACGAGCGGGACCCACGGAGATACGCAGTATTTT.

There are many counts of this clonotype. V and J are TRBV4-3 and TRBJ2-3; D ambiguous. The CDR3 runs to 16 residues. Germline CDR1 is LGHNA and CDR2 is YSLEER. V lost 1 base and J 3 bases, leaving 14 bases between the germline ends. CDR3 sequence reads: CASSQARLPRTDTQYF. In nucleotides, the CDR3 is TGCGCCAGCAGCCAAGCCCGGCTACCCCGAACAGATACGCAGTATTTT.

The chain employs TRBV5-1 and TRBJ2-3; D remains unclear. The CDR3 is made up of 16 amino acids. Per germline, CDR1 SGHRS and CDR2 YFSETQ. The V end was cut by 0 bases, the J end by 1 base, with 12 bases between. The CDR3: CASSLGIIRGTDTQYF. The CDR3, as DNA: TGCGCCAGCAGCTTGGGGATTATTCGGGGCACAGATACGCAGTATTTT.

As regards this clonotype: One junction end does not reproduce the germline sequence, and a read error may be involved. The J gene is TRBJ1-2, the V gene TRBV12-3 or TRBV12-4; TRBD1 aligns across 11 bases. CDR3 length: 14 amino acids. CDR3 protein: CANSTGQGGYGYTF. The CDR3 region has the DNA TGTGCCAACAGTACGGGACAGGGGGGCTATGGCTACACCTTC.

This clonotype was found a few times. The chain carries TRBV30 and TRBJ1-5; the D is unclear. Trimming removed 2 bases at V and 3 bases at J, with 8 bases between. The germline CDR1 and CDR2 sequences are GTSNPN and SVGIG (reference sequence). The CDR3 spans 13 residues. CDR3 bases: TGTGCCTGGAGTAAAACAGTCAATCAGCCCCAGCATTTT. Protein: CAWSKTVNQPQHF.

The chain couples TRBV24-1 to TRBJ2-5, with 13 bases aligning to TRBD2. The CDR3 spans 16 residues. Trimming at V came to 3 bases and at J to 11 bases, leaving 11 bases not matched to a gene. Germline-derived CDR1 and CDR2 are KGHDR and SFDVKD. CDR3 residues: CATSDPLAGGINEQYF. In DNA form, the CDR3 reads TGTGCCACCAGTGATCCACTAGCGGGGGGGATCAATGAGCAGTACTTC.

This clonotype was counted at least ten times. The chain has TRBV20-1 and TRBJ2-3; D might be TRBD1 or TRBD2, each matching 6 bases. From germline, CDR1 is DFQATT and CDR2 SNEGSKA (reference sequence). Trimming took 0 bases from V and 3 from J, leaving 16 bases between them. The CDR3 is made up of 16 amino acids. DNA of the CDR3: TGCAGTGCTAGAGATCTGCCCGGGGGACAAACAGATACGCAGTATTTT. The encoded protein is CSARDLPGGQTDTQYF.

Details on this clonotype: A much larger clonotype is one base distant, so this may be a read error. CDR3 loop: CASSLNRGGLYPQYF. The CDR3 DNA follows: TGTGCCAGCAGCTTAAACCGGGGGGGGCTTTATCCGCAGTATTTT. The chain links TRBV7-2 to TRBJ2-3, with 8 bases identical to TRBD2. V shed 2 bases and J 10 bases; nucleotides not matched to a gene: 11. CDR3 length equals 15 residues. In germline, CDR1 is SGHTA, CDR2 FQGNSA.

The chain combines TRBV9 with TRBJ1-1; tentatively, D is TRBD1 (5 bases). The CDR3 has 16 amino acids. V was shortened by 4 bases and J by 1 base, with 17 bases between the two germline ends. From germline, CDR1 is SGDLS and CDR2 YYNGEE. The CDR3, as DNA: TGTGCCAGCAGCCCCCTTGGGGGGAGGGAGAACACTGAAGCTTTCTTT. This codes for CASSPLGGRENTEAFF.

This clonotype has at least ten counts. The genes are TRBV9 and TRBJ2-1, with 7 bases fitting TRBD2. This CDR3 is 15 amino acids long. CDR1 and CDR2 from the germline V gene are SGDLS and YYNGEE. The junction had 6 bases not matched to a gene; V was cut back by 0 bases and J by 6 bases. The CDR3 here is CASSVVSGAFNEQFF. The CDR3 DNA reads as TGTGCCAGCAGCGTAGTGAGCGGGGCTTTCAATGAGCAGTTCTTC.

This clonotype appeared a few times. V gene TRBV20-1 combines with J gene TRBJ2-5; 8 bases match TRBD1. The germline V gene encodes CDR1 DFQATT and CDR2 SNEGSKA (reference sequence). CDR3 size: 17 residues. The junction had 15 bases not matched to a gene; V was cut back by 1 base and J by 5 bases. The CDR3 is CSARVNVWQGALETQYF. Here the CDR3 DNA reads TGCAGTGCTAGAGTGAACGTATGGCAGGGGGCTTTGGAGACCCAGTACTTC.

This clonotype was counted once. The chain uses TRBV7-2 and TRBJ2-1; D gene uncertain. CDR1 is SGHTA, CDR2 FQGNSA, per germline. The V and J ends lost 1 base and 6 bases respectively, with 10 bases between them. The CDR3 has 14 residues. The CDR3 DNA reads as TGTGCCAGCAGCTTAGGTGGTATAAGCAATGAGCAGTTCTTC. It translates to CASSLGGISNEQFF.

The rearrangement links TRBV7-9 to TRBJ2-1; maybe TRBD2 (5 bases). V shed 7 bases and J shed 9 bases, with 19 bases lying between them. The germline V gene encodes CDR1 SEHNR and CDR2 FQNEAQ (reference sequence). The CDR3 spans 14 residues. CDR3 amino acids: CASNKATTAGEQFF. CDR3 bases: TGTGCCAGCAACAAAGCGACTACTGCGGGTGAGCAGTTCTTC.

This clonotype was seen at least ten times. V usage is TRBV6-5 and J usage is TRBJ2-1; 7 bases agree with TRBD1. The junction had 6 bases not matched to a gene; V was cut back by 4 bases and J by 3 bases. Germline CDR1 and CDR2: MNHEY and SVGAGI. The CDR3 runs 15 residues. The chain's CDR3 is CASSSRQGIYNEQFF. The CDR3 DNA sequence: TGTGCCAGCAGTTCTCGACAGGGAATCTACAATGAGCAGTTCTTC.

As to this clonotype: A much larger clone differs from this one at a single base, so this may be a read error. In DNA, the CDR3 is TGCGCCAGCAGCATGGCCCTGAGGTCCGGGGAGCTGTTTTTT. This gives the protein CASSMALRSGELFF. The J gene is TRBJ2-2, the V gene TRBV5-1; D remains ambiguous. This CDR3 region has 14 residues. Germline CDR1 is SGHRS and CDR2 is YFSETQ. V lost 4 bases and J lost 6, with 13 bases in between. The entire variable domain, with the rest obtained from reference TRBV5-1 and TRBJ2-2, is as follows: KAGVTQTPRYLIKTRGQQVTLSCSPISGHRSVSWYQQTPGQGLQFLFEYFSETQRNKGNFPGRFSGRQFSNSRSEMNVSTLELGDSALYLCASSMALRSGELFFGEGSRLTVL.

This clonotype was seen repeatedly, ten times or more. This chain uses TRBV10-3 with TRBJ1-1; no definite D call. The germline V gene has CDR1 ENHRY and CDR2 SYGVKD. The CDR3 extends over 13 amino acids. The V and J ends lost 0 bases and 2 bases respectively, with 4 bases between them. The CDR3 nucleotides read TGTGCCATCAGTGAGTCGAGCAACACTGAAGCTTTCTTT. Its translation is CAISESSNTEAFF.

This clonotype was seen a handful of times. The V gene is TRBV20-1, the J gene TRBJ2-3; D uncertain. Trimming stripped 6 bases from V and 1 base from J, with 20 bases between. The CDR3 sequence is 16 residues long. Per the germline V gene, CDR1 is DFQATT and CDR2 is SNEGSKA (reference sequence). CDR3 protein: CSAKIPGRRGTDTQYF. CDR3 in DNA: TGCAGTGCGAAGATCCCAGGCCGAAGGGGCACAGATACGCAGTATTTT.

The J gene is TRBJ1-2, the V gene TRBV11-2; 7 bases are a match to TRBD1. The CDR3 runs 15 residues. Germline CDR1 reads SGHAT; CDR2 reads FQNNGV. Trimming took 4 bases from V and 6 from J; bases not matched to a gene: 11. CDR3 DNA: TGTGCCAGCAGCTGGAGGGGACAGACGATTCATGGCTACACCTTC. It encodes CASSWRGQTIHGYTF. The full variable domain, rest sourced from reference TRBV11-2 and TRBJ1-2, is EAGVAQSPRYKIIEKRQSVAFWCNPISGHATLYWYQQILGQGPKLLIQFQNNGVVDDSQLPKDRFSAERLKGVDSTLKIQPAKLEDSAVYLCASSWRGQTIHGYTFGSGTRLTVV.

The sample holds many counts of this clonotype. This sequence joins TRBV6-2 or TRBV6-3 and TRBJ2-4; no firm D call. CDR3 size: 16 residues. V dropped 0 bases and J dropped 0 bases, with 9 bases sitting between them. In germline, CDR1 is MNHEY, CDR2 SVGEGT. Here the CDR3 reads CASSYSAELAKNIQYF. The DNA for the CDR3 is TGTGCCAGCAGTTACTCGGCAGAACTAGCCAAAAACATTCAGTACTTC.

The DNA of the CDR3 is TGTGCCAGCAGCTCCGTGTCGGGACTAGCGGGGGGGCAGGCGTACTTC. Its protein is CASSSVSGLAGGQAYF. V is TRBV7-3 and J is TRBJ2-5, with 16 bases fitting TRBD2. This CDR3 is built from 16 residues. Germline values: CDR1 SGHTA, CDR2 FQGTGA. With V trimmed by 4 bases and J by 13 bases, 12 bases remained unmatched.

The V call is TRBV29-1, the J call TRBJ1-4, with D tentatively TRBD1 (5 bases). This CDR3 comprises 14 residues. Germline assignment: CDR1 SQVTM and CDR2 ANQGSEA. With 2 bases removed from V and 8 bases from J, the gap between germline ends came to 15 bases. CDR3 protein: CSVEKRGAQEKLFF. For the CDR3, the DNA is TGCAGCGTTGAAAAGCGCGGGGCCCAGGAAAAACTGTTTTTT.

This clonotype was picked up many times. CDR3 nucleotide sequence: TGTGCCAGCAGTTTCCTCTTCCAGGCAAATCAGCCCCAGCATTTT. It translates to CASSFLFQANQPQHF. The chain links TRBV6-2 or TRBV6-3 to TRBJ1-5; no clear D. V dropped 4 bases and J dropped 4 bases, with 14 bases sitting between them. The CDR3 is 15 amino acids. Germline V lookup: CDR1 MNHEY, CDR2 SVGEGT.

This clonotype was counted at least ten times. The V and J genes are TRBV5-1 and TRBJ2-5, with 9 bases identical to TRBD1. Germline CDR1 and CDR2: SGHRS and YFSETQ. This CDR3 is 15 amino acids long. V shed 4 bases, J shed 4 bases, and the junction held 8 bases outside the gene matches. The CDR3 spells CASSPGTGNGETQYF. In DNA form, the CDR3 reads TGCGCCAGCAGCCCCGGGACAGGGAACGGAGAGACCCAGTACTTC.

V gene TRBV12-3 or TRBV12-4 combines with J gene TRBJ2-2, with 11 bases lining up with TRBD2. The CDR3 runs 15 residues. V lost 6 bases, J lost 6 bases, and 6 bases stayed unmatched. CDR3 DNA sequence: TGTGCCAGCAGAGTTAGCGGGGGGGCCGCCGGGGAGCTGTTTTTT. It specifies CASRVSGGAAGELFF.